A selection of T cell receptor beta chains follows, all from one sample in a study of regulatory T cells in long-lasting Graves disease. Each CDR3 protein gets one entry after TCRdb re-called the multiplex PCR reads with MiXCR. The sample lists 350,000 to 450,000 distinct CDR3 sequences, over 14% seen once, with approximately 7.6% in the top ten. These data also featured in a second study, about T cells in Graves' hyperthyroidism and ophthalmopathy.

The material sequenced was peripheral blood mononuclear cells (PBMCs), taken at new diagnosis, from a patient treated with antithyroid drugs. All receptors come from a woman aged 40 to 50 with Graves disease. Both conserved end residues are part of each CDR3. The D gene is left open where the match is weak. Size tells how often a clone was seen (once, few, many) or the class of an expanded clone, and some rows leave it out.

J	size	V	D	CDR3	DNA
TRBJ2-5	many	TRBV5-6	TRBD2	CASSLGLAGIQETQYF	TGTGCCAGCAGCTTAGGGCTAGCGGGCATCCAAGAGACCCAGTACTTC
TRBJ2-3	many	TRBV27	NA	CASSFFGGDFTDTQYF	TGTGCCAGCAGTTTCTTTGGAGGGGACTTCACAGATACGCAGTATTTT
TRBJ2-2	many	TRBV6-2/TRBV6-3	NA	CASTGRSTGELFF	TGTGCCAGCACGGGGCGCAGCACCGGGGAGCTGTTTTTT
TRBJ2-1	NA	TRBV12-3/TRBV12-4	TRBD2	CASSSSGLAGGGEQFF	TGTGCCAGCAGTTCCTCGGGACTAGCGGGAGGGGGTGAGCAGTTCTTC
TRBJ2-1	NA	TRBV27	TRBD1	CASSPRTGAHDEQFF	TGTGCCAGCAGTCCTCGGACAGGGGCGCACGATGAGCAGTTCTTC
TRBJ2-1	few	TRBV24-1	NA	CATSDLPGDEQFF	TGTGCCACCAGTGATTTACCCGGCGATGAGCAGTTCTTC
TRBJ2-1	many	TRBV7-9	NA	CASSLAGTPYNEQFF	TGTGCCAGCAGCTTAGCAGGTACACCTTACAATGAGCAGTTCTTC
TRBJ2-5	many	TRBV19	TRBD2	CASSITGLAGVRQETQYF	TGTGCCAGTAGTATAACCGGACTAGCGGGAGTACGCCAAGAGACCCAGTACTTC
TRBJ2-5	few	TRBV4-1	TRBD2	CASSHGTGTRLAGWGETQYF	TGCGCCAGCAGCCACGGAACAGGAACCAGACTAGCGGGATGGGGAGAGACCCAGTACTTC
TRBJ1-2	NA	TRBV6-1	NA	CASSLRWGTNYGYTF	TGTGCCAGCAGTCTGAGGTGGGGAACGAACTATGGCTACACCTTC
TRBJ2-7	few	TRBV4-1	NA	CASSQDGLGDEQYF	TGCGCCAGCAGCCAAGACGGCTTAGGGGACGAGCAGTACTTC
TRBJ2-3	NA	TRBV7-3	NA	CASRSSATDTQYF	TGTGCCAGCAGGTCTAGCGCCACAGATACGCAGTATTTT
TRBJ2-5	NA	TRBV11-2	TRBD2	CASSLRTSGTRQETQYF	TGTGCCAGCAGCCTGCGGACTAGCGGGACCCGGCAAGAGACCCAGTACTTC
TRBJ1-2	few	TRBV28	TRBD1	CASRTGPGGYTF	TGTGCCAGCAGGACAGGGCCGGGCGGCTACACCTTC
TRBJ2-1	NA	TRBV11-2	TRBD2	CASSSFGGRADNEQFF	TGTGCCAGCAGCTCGTTTGGCGGGAGGGCAGATAATGAGCAGTTCTTC
TRBJ1-5	many	TRBV6-1	NA	CASKPFTGTNQPQHF	TGTGCCAGCAAACCATTTACAGGGACCAATCAGCCCCAGCATTTT
TRBJ2-3	few	TRBV5-1	NA	CASSTGSISDTQYF	TGCGCCAGCAGCACAGGCTCGATCTCAGATACGCAGTATTTT
TRBJ2-1	many	TRBV5-1	NA	CASRLGGGSYNEQFF	TGCGCCAGCAGATTAGGAGGTGGCTCCTACAATGAGCAGTTCTTC
TRBJ2-3	many	TRBV30	NA	CAWSTGRSDTQYF	TGTGCCTGGAGTACCGGGCGCTCAGATACGCAGTATTTT
TRBJ1-3	few	TRBV7-3	TRBD1	CASSLRGQGAFGSGNTIYF	TGTGCCAGCAGCCTAAGGGGGCAGGGGGCGTTTGGCTCTGGAAACACCATATATTTT
TRBJ1-6	many	TRBV11-2	NA	CASSPRDKLNSPLHF	TGTGCCAGCAGCCCCCGGGACAAGCTTAATTCACCCCTCCACTTT
TRBJ2-3	NA	TRBV19	TRBD2	CASREQYGRSDTQYF	TGTGCCAGTAGGGAGCAATACGGGAGGTCAGATACGCAGTATTTT
TRBJ1-2	many	TRBV9	NA	CASSTSGVVGYTF	TGTGCCAGCAGTACCTCAGGGGTCGTCGGCTACACCTTC
TRBJ2-7	many	TRBV19	TRBD2	CASSRRLAGVYEQYF	TGTGCCAGTAGTAGGAGACTAGCGGGAGTCTACGAGCAGTACTTC
TRBJ2-5	many	TRBV28	NA	CASSFFRSGTGTQYF	TGTGCCAGCAGTTTTTTTCGGAGTGGCACGGGGACCCAGTACTTC
TRBJ2-7	few	TRBV5-1	NA	CASSLDWRGANYEQYF	TGCGCCAGCAGCTTGGATTGGAGAGGGGCAAACTACGAGCAGTACTTC
TRBJ1-2	many	TRBV30	NA	CAWSVPRQANYGYTF	TGTGCCTGGAGTGTACCACGACAGGCGAACTATGGCTACACCTTC
TRBJ2-2	many	TRBV11-2	TRBD1	CASSPWDRENTGELFF	TGTGCCAGCAGCCCCTGGGACAGGGAGAACACCGGGGAGCTGTTTTTT
TRBJ2-6	many	TRBV2	TRBD1	CASTQDRVGSGANVLTF	TGTGCCAGCACCCAGGACAGGGTAGGATCTGGGGCCAACGTCCTGACTTTC
TRBJ2-4	many	TRBV2	NA	CASSDGGNIQYF	TGTGCCAGCAGTGACGGAGGGAACATTCAGTACTTC
TRBJ1-2	NA	TRBV5-1	NA	CASRAEGIAYGYTF	TGCGCCAGCAGAGCTGAGGGAATCGCTTATGGCTACACCTTC
TRBJ2-7	many	TRBV11-2	NA	CASSLGSGNYEQYF	TGTGCCAGCAGCTTAGGGTCAGGGAACTACGAGCAGTACTTC
TRBJ2-3	few	TRBV4-2	NA	CASSQDRSLRLRAAQYF	TGTGCCAGCAGCCAAGATCGATCGTTGCGGCTGCGGGCCGCGCAGTATTTT
TRBJ1-2	many	TRBV28	NA	CASSAGGFDYGYTF	TGTGCCAGCAGTGCGGGGGGGTTTGACTATGGCTACACCTTC
TRBJ1-6	NA	TRBV10-3	NA	CAIYTGEALHF	TGTGCCATTTATACAGGCGAGGCCCTCCACTTT
TRBJ1-4	many	TRBV2	NA	CASRQSATNEKLFF	TGTGCCAGCAGGCAATCTGCAACTAATGAAAAACTGTTTTTT
TRBJ2-7	many	TRBV28	TRBD2	CASSLIVRESRSSYEQYF	TGTGCCAGCAGTTTGATTGTGCGGGAGAGCAGAAGTTCCTACGAGCAGTACTTC
TRBJ2-7	many	TRBV2	TRBD2	CASSQSGRALYEQYF	TGTGCCAGCAGTCAGAGCGGGAGGGCCCTCTACGAGCAGTACTTC
TRBJ2-7	NA	TRBV30	NA	CAHSRGKTGRMSGEQYF	TGTGCCCACTCAAGGGGGAAAACAGGGAGAATGTCGGGCGAGCAGTACTTC
TRBJ2-7	many	TRBV19	TRBD1	CASSFQPGQHYEQYF	TGTGCCAGTAGTTTCCAACCGGGACAGCACTACGAGCAGTACTTC
TRBJ2-1	NA	TRBV14	NA	CASSHPSQGYNEQFF	TGTGCCAGCAGCCACCCGTCCCAGGGCTACAATGAGCAGTTCTTC
TRBJ2-5	few	TRBV20-1	NA	CSASWREETQYF	TGCAGTGCTAGTTGGAGGGAAGAGACCCAGTACTTC
TRBJ1-1	few	TRBV5-1	NA	CASSSGPTEDLEAFF	TGCGCCAGCAGCTCGGGCCCGACAGAAGACCTCGAAGCTTTCTTT
TRBJ1-1	few	TRBV12-3/TRBV12-4	TRBD1	CASSPGTAEAFF	TGTGCCAGCAGCCCCGGGACAGCTGAAGCTTTCTTT
TRBJ1-2	many	TRBV12-3/TRBV12-4	NA	CASSPTNYGYTF	TGTGCCAGCAGCCCGACTAACTATGGCTACACCTTC